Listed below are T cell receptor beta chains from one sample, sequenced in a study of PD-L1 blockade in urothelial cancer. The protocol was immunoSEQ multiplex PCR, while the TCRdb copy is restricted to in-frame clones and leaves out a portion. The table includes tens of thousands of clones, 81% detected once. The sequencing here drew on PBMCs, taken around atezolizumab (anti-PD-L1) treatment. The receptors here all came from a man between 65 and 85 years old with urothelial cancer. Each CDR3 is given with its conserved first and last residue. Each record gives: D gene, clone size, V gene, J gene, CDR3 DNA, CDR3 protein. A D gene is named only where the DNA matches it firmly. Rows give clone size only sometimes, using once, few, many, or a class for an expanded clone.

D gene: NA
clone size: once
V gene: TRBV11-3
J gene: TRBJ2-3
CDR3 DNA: TGTGCCAGCAGCTTAGATTCGGCAGATACGCAGTATTTT
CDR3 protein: CASSLDSADTQYF

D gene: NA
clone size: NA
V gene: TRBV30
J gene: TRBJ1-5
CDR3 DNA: TGTGCCTGGGCGGCAGGGGATCGCCAGCCCCAGCATTTT
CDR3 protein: CAWAAGDRQPQHF

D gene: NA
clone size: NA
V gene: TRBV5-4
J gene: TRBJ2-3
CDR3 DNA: TGTGCCAGCAGCTGGGAGAGGGCCGCTGCAGATACGCAGTATTTT
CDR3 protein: CASSWERAAADTQYF

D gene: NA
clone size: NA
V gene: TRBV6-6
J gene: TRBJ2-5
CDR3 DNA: TGTGCCAGCAGTTACCTCAAGGGAGATGGGGAGACCCAGTACTTC
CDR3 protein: CASSYLKGDGETQYF

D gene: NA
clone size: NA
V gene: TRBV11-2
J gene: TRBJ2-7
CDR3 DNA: TGTGCCAGCAGCTTGACGATTAGCGACGAGCAGTACTTC
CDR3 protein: CASSLTISDEQYF

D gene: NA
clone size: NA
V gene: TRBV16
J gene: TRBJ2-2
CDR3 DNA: TGTGCCAGCAGCCTAGATATTATTCCATTCGGCGAGGACACCGGGGAGCTGTTTTTT
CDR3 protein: CASSLDIIPFGEDTGELFF

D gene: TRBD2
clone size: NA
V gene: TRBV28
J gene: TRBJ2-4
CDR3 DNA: TGTGCCAGCAGTTCCCTACCGACTAGCGGGATGGAGGGGGCCAAAAACATTCAGTACTTC
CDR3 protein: CASSSLPTSGMEGAKNIQYF

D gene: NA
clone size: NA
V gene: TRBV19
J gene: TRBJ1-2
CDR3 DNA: TGTGCCAGTAGTATGGGAGGAGTCTATGGCTACACCTTC
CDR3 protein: CASSMGGVYGYTF

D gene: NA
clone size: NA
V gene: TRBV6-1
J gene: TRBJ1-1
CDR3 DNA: TGTGCCAGCAGCTTTGGAGGAGTCTCTGAAGCTTTCTTT
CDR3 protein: CASSFGGVSEAFF

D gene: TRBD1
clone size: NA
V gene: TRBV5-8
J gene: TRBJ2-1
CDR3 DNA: TGTGCCAGCAGCTTGGGGGACAGGGTAGTTAATGAGCAGTTCTTC
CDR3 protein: CASSLGDRVVNEQFF

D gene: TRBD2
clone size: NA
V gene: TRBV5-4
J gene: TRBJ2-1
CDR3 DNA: TGTGCCAGCAGCCCAAGACTAGCGGGAGATGAGCAGTTCTTC
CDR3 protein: CASSPRLAGDEQFF

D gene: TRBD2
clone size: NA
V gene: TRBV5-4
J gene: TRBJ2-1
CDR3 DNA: TGTGCCAGCAGCTCCGCGGGCAGCGGGAGTATCAATGAGCAGTTCTTC
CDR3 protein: CASSSAGSGSINEQFF

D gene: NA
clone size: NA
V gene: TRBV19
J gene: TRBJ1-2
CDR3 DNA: TGTGCCAGTAGTAGCTGGAACGGGATCAACTATGGCTACACCTTC
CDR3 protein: CASSSWNGINYGYTF

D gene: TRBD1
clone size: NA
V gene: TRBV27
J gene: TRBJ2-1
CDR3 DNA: TGTGCCAGCAGTTTCCGGACAGGGGAGGTCAATGAGCAGTTCTTC
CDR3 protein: CASSFRTGEVNEQFF

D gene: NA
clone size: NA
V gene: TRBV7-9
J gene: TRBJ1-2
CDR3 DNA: TGTGCCAGCAGTTTGGGGCTCTATGGCTACACCTTC
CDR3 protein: CASSLGLYGYTF

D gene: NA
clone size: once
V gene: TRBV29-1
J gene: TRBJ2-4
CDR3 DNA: TGCAGCGTTGTCTATCAGGGGGGAATAGCCAAAAACATTCAGTACTTC
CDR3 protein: CSVVYQGGIAKNIQYF